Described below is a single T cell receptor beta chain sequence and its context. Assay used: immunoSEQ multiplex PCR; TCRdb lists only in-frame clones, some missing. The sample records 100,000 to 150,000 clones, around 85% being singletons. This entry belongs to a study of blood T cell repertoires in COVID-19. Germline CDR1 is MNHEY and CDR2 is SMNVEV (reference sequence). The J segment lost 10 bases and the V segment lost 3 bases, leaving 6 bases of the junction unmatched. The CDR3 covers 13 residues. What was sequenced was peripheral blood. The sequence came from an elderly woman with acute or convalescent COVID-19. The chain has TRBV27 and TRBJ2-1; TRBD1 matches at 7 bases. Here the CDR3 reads CASSFGTVNEQFF. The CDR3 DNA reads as TGTGCCAGCAGTTTTGGGACAGTTAACGAGCAGTTCTTC.